Presented here are 23 T cell receptor beta chains from one specimen sequenced in a study of shared clonotypes between healthy human individuals. Here immunoSEQ multiplex PCR was the method, and the copy in TCRdb shows in-frame clones only, minus some. The sample has over a million clones; 70% to 80% are singletons. The sample consisted of memory CD4+ T cells sorted from blood. Subset here: CD45RA-negative fraction. These TCRs come from a man in his late teens or twenties in good health.

The chain carries TRBV5-1 and TRBJ2-7; the match to TRBD1 covers 8 bases. V gave up 1 base and J gave up 1 base; unmatched junction bases: 4. CDR1 is SGHRS, CDR2 YFSETQ, per germline. The CDR3 sequence is 15 residues long. The CDR3 nucleotides are TGCGCCAGCAGCTTGACGGGACAGGCGTCCTACGAGCAGTACTTC. It translates to CASSLTGQASYEQYF.

The chain combines TRBV10-3 with TRBJ1-2; no definite D call. The V end was cut by 0 bases, the J end by 7 bases, with 12 bases between. The CDR3 is 14 amino acids. The V gene's germline CDR1 is ENHRY and CDR2 SYGVKD. The CDR3 DNA is TGTGCCATCAGTGAGTCGAGGGAACGCGGTGGCTACACCTTC. Translating it yields CAISESRERGGYTF.

V and J are TRBV5-4 and TRBJ2-6; 10 positions agree with TRBD1. J gave up 3 bases and V 4 bases, and 10 bases lay outside the gene matches. There are 18 residues in the CDR3. Looked up from germline, CDR1 is SGHNT and CDR2 is YYREEE (reference sequence). For the CDR3, the DNA is TGTGCCAGCAGCCGGTCGGGGACAGGGGTCAGTGGGGCCAACGTCCTGACTTTC. The encoded protein is CASSRSGTGVSGANVLTF.

The V and J genes are TRBV27 and TRBJ1-2; TRBD1 matches 7 bases. The germline CDR1 and CDR2 sequences are MNHEY and SMNVEV (reference sequence). This CDR3 has 14 amino acids. The V gene end was trimmed by 5 bases and the J gene end by 2 bases; junction bases not matched to a gene: 5. This chain's CDR3 is CASSRRQGNYGYTF. The CDR3 DNA reads as TGTGCCAGCAGTCGCCGACAGGGAAACTATGGCTACACCTTC.

V is TRBV5-6 and J is TRBJ2-6; TRBD1 or TRBD2 may be the D gene (5 bases each). The CDR3 contains 16 residues. Germline V lookup: CDR1 SGHDT, CDR2 YYEEEE. V lost 4 bases to trimming and J lost 4 bases, with 15 bases between them. The CDR3 spells CASSTRGGRGANVLTF. CDR3 nucleotide sequence: TGTGCCAGCAGCACTCGGGGCGGGCGCGGGGCCAACGTCCTGACTTTC.

As to this clone: Compared with germline, one end of the junction differs, possibly owing to a read error. This chain connects TRBV28 to TRBJ1-6; TRBD1 might be the D (5 bases). Germline V gene data show CDR1 as MDHEN and CDR2 as SYDVKM. This CDR3 region has 11 residues. The CDR3 DNA reads as TGTGCCAGCAGCTCTGGGACGGTGACCCGCTTT. This gives the protein CASSSGTVTRF.

On this clone itself: Other nucleotide sequences in the sample specify the same CDR3. The gene calls are TRBV19 and TRBJ1-5; D is unclear. The germline V gene encodes CDR1 LNHDA and CDR2 SQIVND (reference sequence). V lost 6 bases, J lost 2 bases, and 8 bases lay in between. CDR3 length: 13 residues. The CDR3 region has the DNA TGTGCCAGTAGGGAGGTGGGCAATCAGCCCCAGCATTTT. It specifies CASREVGNQPQHF.

The chain couples TRBV4-1 to TRBJ2-7; D perhaps matches TRBD1 (5 bases). The germline CDR1 and CDR2 sequences are MGHRA and YSYEKL. This CDR3 comprises 16 residues. V was pared by 0 bases and J by 1 base, with 13 bases between. The CDR3 nucleotides read TGCGCCAGCAGCCAAGATTCGGCTAAGGGGTCCTACGAGCAGTACTTC. Its translation: CASSQDSAKGSYEQYF.

This sequence joins TRBV5-1 and TRBJ2-1; 13 nucleotides align to TRBD2. Germline CDR1 is SGHRS and CDR2 is YFSETQ. Losses at the gene ends were 2 bases for V and 0 bases for J; bases not matched to a gene: 11. This CDR3 comprises 20 residues. CDR3 sequence (DNA): TGCGCCAGCAGCTTCCCGGGACTAGCGGGACGTCCCAGCTCCTACAATGAGCAGTTCTTC. This codes for CASSFPGLAGRPSSYNEQFF.

This clone has only a few counts. Other DNA sequences of this sample code for an identical CDR3. The gene calls are TRBV5-1 and TRBJ1-3, with D hard to call. Between the trimmed V and J ends, which lost 4 bases and 0 bases, there was a span of 8 bases. The length of the CDR3 is 14 residues. Germline CDR1 SGHRS, CDR2 YFSETQ. The CDR3 reads CASSPGGSGNTIYF. The CDR3 DNA reads as TGCGCCAGCAGCCCCGGCGGCTCTGGAAACACCATATATTTT.

This clone occurred once. This chain uses TRBV14 with TRBJ1-1; 9 bases match TRBD1. The CDR3 spans 15 residues. The J segment lost 8 bases and the V segment lost 2 bases, leaving 9 bases of the junction unmatched. The germline V gene has CDR1 SGHDN and CDR2 FVKESK. CDR3 sequence: CASSQLGKQGAEAFF. The CDR3 bases are TGTGCCAGCAGCCAATTGGGAAAACAGGGGGCAGAAGCTTTCTTT.

The chain couples TRBV27 to TRBJ2-7, with 8 bases that match TRBD1. In germline, CDR1 is MNHEY, CDR2 SMNVEV (reference sequence). Unmatched junction bases numbered 7, after V lost 6 bases and J lost 3 bases. The CDR3 runs 14 residues. The CDR3 sequence: CASRSTGDGYEQYF. In DNA, the CDR3 is TGTGCCAGCAGGTCGACAGGGGACGGCTACGAGCAGTACTTC.

This chain links TRBV7-2 with TRBJ1-3, with D possibly being TRBD1 (5 bases). The CDR3 is 16 amino acids. From germline, CDR1 is SGHTA and CDR2 FQGNSA. V lost 1 base, J lost 3 bases, and 13 bases lay in between. Here the CDR3 DNA reads TGTGCCAGCAGCTTAGGTCCGGCAGGGAGTGGAAACACCATATATTTT. Translated: CASSLGPAGSGNTIYF.

This clone was counted only a few times. The chain joins TRBV27 to TRBJ2-1, with D possibly matching TRBD2 (6 bases). V was pared by 7 bases and J by 7 bases, with 14 bases between. CDR3 length: 13 residues. CDR1 and CDR2 from the germline V gene are MNHEY and SMNVEV (reference sequence). The CDR3 DNA reads TGTGCCAGCACGAGGCAGGGAGGAAATGAGCAGTTCTTC. This codes for CASTRQGGNEQFF.

V is TRBV7-2 and J is TRBJ2-7; the D gene is possibly TRBD1 (5 bases). The CDR3 runs 15 residues. Trimming cost V 5 bases and J 3 bases, with 17 bases left between them. In germline, CDR1 is SGHTA, CDR2 FQGNSA. Here the CDR3 DNA reads TGTGCCAGCAGCCCCTTGGCAGGGTTTTTCTACGAGCAGTACTTC. Translation gives CASSPLAGFFYEQYF.

V usage is TRBV30 and J usage is TRBJ2-1; 7 nucleotides match TRBD2. Germline V CDR1 and CDR2: GTSNPN, SVGIG (reference sequence). V was clipped by 1 base and J by 9 bases; unmatched bases: 9. The CDR3 runs 14 residues. This CDR3 reads CAWSGPASGGEQFF. For the CDR3, the DNA is TGTGCCTGGAGTGGCCCGGCTAGCGGCGGTGAGCAGTTCTTC.

The V call is TRBV6-5, the J call TRBJ1-2; D is unclear. Germline V lookup: CDR1 MNHEY, CDR2 SVGAGI. This CDR3 contains 14 residues. V lost 2 bases and J lost 2, with 9 bases in between. CDR3 sequence: CASSYGQENYGYTF. The CDR3 nucleotides are TGTGCCAGCAGTTACGGGCAGGAGAACTATGGCTACACCTTC.

The chain is built from TRBV6-5 and TRBJ2-7; D possibly corresponds to TRBD2 (5 bases). V dropped 8 bases and J dropped 7 bases, with 12 bases sitting between them. The germline CDR1 and CDR2 sequences are MNHEY and SVGAGI. The CDR3 covers 11 residues. This chain's CDR3 is CASFRSGEQYF. The CDR3 nucleotides are TGTGCCAGCTTCCGTTCGGGGGAGCAGTACTTC.

The chain links TRBV6-1 to TRBJ1-5; TRBD1 agrees at 10 bases. V shed 6 bases and J 4 bases; nucleotides not matched to a gene: 3. There are 14 residues in the CDR3. Germline CDR1 MNHNS, CDR2 SASEGT. The CDR3 protein is CASRGTGENQPQHF. The CDR3 coding sequence is TGTGCCAGCAGGGGGACAGGGGAGAATCAGCCCCAGCATTTT.

This clone has ten or more counts. Relative to the germline gene, one junction end is altered; a read error may explain this. This chain joins TRBV5-7 and TRBJ1-1; D uncertain. TRBV5-7 is reported as an ORF; its role is uncertain. This CDR3 is 13 amino acids long. In nucleotides, the CDR3 is TGTGCCAGCAGCGTTGGGAGGGTACGGTTCTGGCTCTTT. Translation gives CASSVGRVRFWLF.

This clone was found a few times. The chain recombines TRBV5-8 with TRBJ2-5, with D perhaps TRBD2 (6 bases). The CDR3 spans 16 residues. V shed 0 bases and J shed 5 bases, with 17 bases lying between them. CDR1 SGHTS and CDR2 YDEGEE come from the germline V gene. The CDR3 here is CASSLGAGIDGETQYF. DNA for the CDR3: TGTGCCAGCAGCTTGGGGGCGGGAATCGACGGGGAGACCCAGTACTTC. The whole variable domain, remainder taken from reference TRBV5-8 and TRBJ2-5, is EAGVTQSPTHLIKTRGQQATLRCSPISGHTSVYWYQQALGLGLQFLLWYDEGEERNRGNFPPRFSGRQFPNYSSELNVNALELEDSALYLCASSLGAGIDGETQYFGPGTRLLVL.

This sequence joins TRBV5-6 and TRBJ2-2; 13 positions agree with TRBD2. Germline trimming cut 0 bases from V and 4 bases from J; bases unmatched to any gene: 3. The germline CDR1 and CDR2 sequences are SGHDT and YYEEEE. This CDR3 region has 17 residues. CDR3 loop: CASSLGTSGGSTGELFF. The CDR3, as DNA: TGTGCCAGCAGCTTGGGGACTAGCGGGGGCTCCACCGGGGAGCTGTTTTTT.

The chain is built from TRBV2 and TRBJ2-4; D is possibly TRBD2 (6 bases). V dropped 3 bases and J dropped 9 bases, with 18 bases sitting between them. Germline V gene sequence: CDR1 SNHLY, CDR2 FYNNEI. The CDR3 is made up of 15 amino acids. CDR3 nucleotides: TGTGCCAGCAGTGAGGCCGGGGGAGCTGGAGGCATTCAGTACTTC. Translating it yields CASSEAGGAGGIQYF.